One and the same sample provided the 3 T cell receptor beta chains below, sequenced in a study of breast tumors, draining lymph nodes, adjacent tissues. TCRdb re-called the multiplex PCR reads through MiXCR, storing one row per CDR3 protein. Found here are over 150,000 distinct CDR3 sequences, roughly a third of them singletons; the top ten hold 3.5% to 4.5%. Axillary draining lymph nodes of breast cancer patients supplied the node samples. Sequencing was performed on axillary lymph node tissue. Receptors originate from a female donor with breast cancer. Some clones in this sample may be carry-over from other donors' samples.

V is TRBV7-9 and J is TRBJ2-1; 8 bases map to TRBD2. The CDR3 loop spans 14 amino acids. Trimming cost V 4 bases and J 12 bases; bases outside gene matches: 11. Germline CDR1 reads SEHNR; CDR2 reads FQNEAQ (reference sequence). The DNA of the CDR3 is TGTGCCAGCAGCTCGTGGACTAGCTCAGATACGCAGTTCTTC. This codes for CASSSWTSSDTQFF.

This clonotype was counted many times. The chain joins TRBV7-6 to TRBJ2-7; D ambiguous. The CDR3 spans 14 residues. CDR1 SGHVS and CDR2 FNYEAQ come from the germline V gene. Trimming stripped 5 bases from V and 3 bases from J, with 14 bases between. The CDR3 sequence is CASSPNYLSYEQYF. CDR3 DNA sequence: TGTGCCAGCAGCCCAAACTACTTAAGCTACGAGCAGTACTTC.

As concerns this clonotype: This may stem from a read error, because a much larger clone lies one nucleotide away. This chain joins TRBV6-2 or TRBV6-3 and TRBJ1-2; tentatively, D is TRBD1 (5 bases). The CDR3 covers 13 residues. The germline CDR1 and CDR2 sequences are MNHEY and SVGEGT. The CDR3 spells CASSLGRAFGCTF. CDR3 bases: TGTGCCAGCAGTTTGGGCAGGGCTTTTGGCTGCACCTTC.